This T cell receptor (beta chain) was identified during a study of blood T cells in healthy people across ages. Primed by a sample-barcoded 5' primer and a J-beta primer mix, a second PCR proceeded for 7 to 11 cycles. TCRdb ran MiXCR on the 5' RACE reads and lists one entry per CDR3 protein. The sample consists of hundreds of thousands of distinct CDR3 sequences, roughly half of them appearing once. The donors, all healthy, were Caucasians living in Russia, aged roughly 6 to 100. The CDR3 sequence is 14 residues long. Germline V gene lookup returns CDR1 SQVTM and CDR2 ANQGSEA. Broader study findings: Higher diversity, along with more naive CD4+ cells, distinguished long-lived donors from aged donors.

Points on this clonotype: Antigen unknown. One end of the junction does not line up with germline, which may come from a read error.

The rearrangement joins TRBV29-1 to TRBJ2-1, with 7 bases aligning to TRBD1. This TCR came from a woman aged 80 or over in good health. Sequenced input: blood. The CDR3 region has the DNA TGTAGCGTTGAAAGGACAGGAGACTACAATGAGCAGTTCTTC. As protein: CSVERTGDYNEQFF.